This entry concerns a single TCR beta chain. Its antigen target is currently unknown. Base qualities were left out, and no much larger clone turns up one base away. The data derive from a study of shared clonotypes between healthy human individuals (TCRdb year 2020). Turning to the overall study: A few men and a couple of women, aged 18 to 49 years, made up the cohort. For each donor, CD4 naive and CD4 memory were each given three plates, CD8 naive was given two plates, and CD8 memory was given one plate. Libraries were prepared and TCR repertoires were sequenced by different laboratories using diverse techniques, in order to increase sequencing depth and limit assay-specific biases. To estimate repertoire size and how much clonotype sharing occurs between individuals, the study deeply sequenced the blood TCR repertoires of several healthy adults. Leukapheresis yielded between about 0.8 and 8.9 billion PBMCs per donor. The research as a whole found: Pairwise subsampling indicated that sequencing depth was expected to affect the degree of clonotype sharing among donors. Because the study included only a small number of donors, the genetic and exposure-history diversity represented was limited. Naive subsets generally had larger estimated clonotype richness than memory subsets. Sampling was restricted to blood, and TCR repertoires in tissue are likely to differ from TCR repertoires in blood. Across four donors, around 5.4% of naive CD4, 3% to 4% of naive CD8, about 2.3% of memory CD4, and roughly 0.41% of memory CD8 clonotypes were shared. Compared with non-shared clonotypes, clonotypes shared by all four sorted-subset donors had higher generation probabilities. Incomplete sequencing was indicated by rarefaction of sorted-subset datasets, despite the large sequencing depth.

Donors were healthy HIV-negative adults with no recently reported acute infections or vaccinations. All donors were Caucasian adults living in Nashville, Tennessee, USA. Magnetic negative selection was used to enrich CD4+ T cells, after which naive cells were positively selected on CD45RA and the negative fraction became the memory subset. After blood collection by leukapheresis, PBMCs were isolated using Ficoll-Histopaque density gradient centrifugation and then cryopreserved in the vapor phase of liquid nitrogen. Purity and quantity of every magnetically sorted T cell population were checked by analytical flow cytometry. Genomic DNA was isolated from every sorted fraction and measured by UV absorbance on a Nanodrop 2000c. TCR CDR3 regions were amplified from genomic DNA by multiplex PCR using the deep immunoSEQ assay. Extracted genomic DNA from each cell subset was spread evenly across all wells of several immunoSEQ 96-well plates, with each plate serving as a replicate. Each replicate PCR for sorted subsets received about 220 ng genomic DNA, equal to roughly 30,000 T cell genomes. Purified libraries were quantified with a Qubit 3.0 fluorometer, sized on a Bioanalyzer 2100, and re-quantified with the KAPA Library Quantification kit. Every immunoSEQ 96-well plate was sequenced on a separate single-read 150-cycle Illumina NextSeq 550 flow cell. In the paper's pipeline: Because only junctional sequences without quality scores were contained in the immunoSEQ output, filtering matching that applied to full-length reads could not be performed. Sequences were annotated with PyIR, a Python wrapper for IgBLAST v1.9, and V/J genes and CDR3 were assigned using IMGT germline references. Reads with weak V/J assignments (E-value above 1e-6), missing CDR3, stop codons, out-of-frame junctions, or ambiguous translated residues were removed. V3J clonotypes were defined as sequences sharing the same inferred V gene, J gene, and CDR3 amino acid sequence. Percentage overlap between repertoires was computed as shared unique clonotypes divided by the size of the smaller repertoire. Three approaches were used to assess repertoire richness: RTK rarefaction, the Chao1 estimator, and Recon v2.1 estimates of unobserved clonotypes. Generation probabilities for all TCRbeta clonotypes obtained by the gDNA method from several donors were computed using OLGA. TCRdb carries this immuneACCESS record with in-frame sequences only. Its versions omit some clonotypes, under half of them owing to an unresolved V gene in the studies checked, with the rest unexplained. V, J and clone size reflect that table, while D and trimming were determined from the DNA. The sample table records about 990,000 clones; about four fifths of these occur just once. The ten most abundant clones make up around 0.6% of the sample.

Measured from the cysteine to the phenylalanine, the CDR3 is 15 residues long. CDR3 DNA only is kept here, 45 bases in frame from base 1. Germline trimming: 0 bases from V, 6 bases from J; junction bases outside gene matches: 4. CDR1 and CDR2 (LGHNA, YNFKEQ) derive from the germline V gene. The source of this sequence is a man between 18 and 35 years old in good health. Some clones in this sample may be carry-over from other donors' samples. The sample taken for sequencing was memory CD4+ T cells from PBMCs. The cell subset or site label, read with the paper, signifies: CD45RA-negative fraction. The V gene is TRBV4-2 and the J gene is TRBJ2-4; TRBD2 fits 8 bases in the junction. The DNA reads TGTGCCAGCAGCCAAGACTTTACTAGCGGAAACATTCAGTACTTC. It encodes CASSQDFTSGNIQYF.